These T cell receptor beta chains were read from a single sample in a study of blood T cell repertoires in COVID-19. Clones were read by immunoSEQ multiplex PCR, and TCRdb kept only the in-frame ones, dropping some. In the table there are about 140,000 clones, 85% to 90% of which are singletons. Sequencing was performed on peripheral blood. These receptors came from a woman in her sixties with acute or convalescent COVID-19. Each CDR3 is given with its conserved first and last residue. Each record gives: CDR3 protein, CDR3 DNA, clone size, D gene, V gene, J gene. D genes are given only for firm matches. Some rows mark clone size as missing; the rest say once, few, many or name a class of expanded clone.

CASSLANEQYF	TGTGCCAGCAGCTTAGCCAACGAGCAGTACTTC	.	.	TRBV6-5	TRBJ2-7
CASSPQRARGGELFF	TGTGCCAGCAGCCCACAGAGGGCGCGTGGCGGGGAGCTGTTTTTT	.	.	TRBV9	TRBJ2-2
CAISDDRGDRRAGELFF	TGTGCCATCAGTGATGATCGGGGGGACAGGCGCGCCGGGGAGCTGTTTTTT	few	.	TRBV10-3	TRBJ2-2
CASTQHPGQGDLVRPGELFF	TGTGCCAGCACCCAACATCCGGGACAGGGGGATCTTGTCCGCCCCGGGGAGCTGTTTTTT	.	TRBD1	TRBV28	TRBJ2-2
CASSPRTGPEAFF	TGTGCCAGCAGCCCGCGGACAGGGCCTGAAGCTTTCTTT	.	TRBD1	TRBV11-3	TRBJ1-1
CASRSSWSSYNEQFF	TGTGCCAGCAGATCGTCGTGGAGCTCCTACAATGAGCAGTTCTTC	.	.	TRBV2	TRBJ2-1
CASSSDRASYEQYF	TGTGCCAGCAGCTCGGACAGGGCCTCCTACGAGCAGTACTTC	.	TRBD1	TRBV11-3	TRBJ2-7
CASTRGGANEKLFF	TGTGCCAGCACCCGGGGAGGGGCTAATGAAAAACTGTTTTTT	few	.	TRBV6-5	TRBJ1-4
CASSLFQGVGTEAFF	TGCGCCAGCAGCTTGTTCCAGGGGGTTGGGACTGAAGCTTTCTTT	.	TRBD1	TRBV5-1	TRBJ1-1
CASSVAERANQETQYF	TGTGCCAGCAGCGTAGCTGAGCGGGCGAACCAAGAGACCCAGTACTTC	.	.	TRBV9	TRBJ2-5
CASSQTSGGAETQYF	TGTGCCAGCAGCCAAACGAGCGGGGGGGCCGAGACCCAGTACTTC	.	TRBD2	TRBV3-1/TRBV3-2	TRBJ2-5
CASSLSGGAGYETQYF	TGTGCCAGCAGCTTGAGCGGGGGCGCGGGATATGAGACCCAGTACTTC	.	TRBD2	TRBV7-3	TRBJ2-5
CASSLLAADQPQHF	TGTGCCAGCAGTTTATTGGCGGCGGATCAGCCCCAGCATTTT	.	.	TRBV28	TRBJ1-5
CATGQGFLSYEQYF	TGTGCCACCGGACAGGGGTTCTTATCCTACGAGCAGTACTTC	.	TRBD1	TRBV10-3	TRBJ2-7